Reported below is one T cell receptor (beta chain). The source of the sample is a study of a mutant IDH1 vaccine in newly diagnosed glioma. Overall study context: An approximately 62% male, approximately 40% female split and a mean age of 40.4 years characterized treated patients. Patients had received radiotherapy, temozolomide, or both previously, most receiving both.

Assay: immunoSEQ multiplex PCR; the TCRdb copy retains only in-frame clones and omits some. The data contain tens of thousands of clones, 80% to 90% of them singletons. V lost 4 bases, J lost 5 bases, and 30 bases lay in between. The CDR3 spans 19 residues. CDR1 SGHNT and CDR2 YYREEE come from the germline V gene (reference sequence). Documented time point: baseline, week 1 (first vaccination visit). As to treatment: pre-vaccination baseline after standard-of-care therapy. Every donor had a new WHO grade 3 or 4 astrocytoma that was IDH1-mutant, with loss of nuclear ATRX. V and J are TRBV5-4 and TRBJ2-5; D may correspond to TRBD1 or TRBD2 (6 bases each). The clonotype originates from a woman in her fifties or sixties with glioma. The specimen was PBMCs, collected from a glioma patient treated with radiotherapy, temozolomide or both. As DNA, the CDR3 is TGTGCCAGCAGCCCATATACTCCCTCATCGGGGGCCGCGTTGGAGACCCAGTACTTC. Translating gives CASSPYTPSSGAALETQYF.